This TCR beta chain came from a study of cytomegalovirus exposure and HLA in healthy donors. Study context: From 150 million to 200 million T cells, an earlier analysis saw 120 million or so unique TCR beta sequences.

Study observations and caveats: A later analysis found common viral pathogens apparently linked to several of the most significant clusters. In a later analysis, TCR beta V- and J-gene trimming showed a link to a missense DCLRE1C variant.

Researchers ran the PCR with 60 Vbeta and 13 Jbeta primers. Per the original data handling: Per a later analysis, the number of unique TCR beta chains was some 80 million, of which about 10 million were shared. Profiled with immunoSEQ multiplex PCR; TCRdb holds only in-frame clones, not every one. The V and J calls and clone size come from that table; D and trimming were worked out from the DNA. The data contain 100,000 to 120,000 clones, roughly 15% of them singletons. V was trimmed by 1 base and J by 4 bases, leaving 13 bases between them. The CDR3 spans 16 residues. CDR1 and CDR2 (germline): LGHNA, YSLEER. This clone has just a few counts. Its antigen is unknown.

V usage is TRBV4-3 and J usage is TRBJ2-2, with a tentative D call TRBD1 (5 bases). The sequenced material came from PBMCs. The sequence came from a female donor in good health and CMV-seronegative. The CDR3 region is CASSQAQGLGTGELFF. CDR3 nucleotides: TGCGCCAGCAGCCAAGCTCAGGGTTTAGGCACCGGGGAGCTGTTTTTT.